This TCR beta chain was recovered during a study of blood T cell repertoires in COVID-19. Study background: Samples representing acute and convalescent COVID-19 were sourced from the United States, Italy and Spain. The cDNA or gDNA used as material had been derived from T cells, B-cell-depleted T cells, or PBMCs.

Repertoires were generated with immunoSEQ multiplex PCR, while TCRdb's copy carries only in-frame clones and drops some. The sample comprises 200,000 to 250,000 clones, 80% of which are singletons, and 5.5% to 7% rests with the top ten. Sequenced: peripheral blood. The TCR originated in a woman in her 70s with acute or convalescent COVID-19.

In DNA, the CDR3 is TGTGCCAGCAGCTTGGCCGGCGGGGGCTCTTACAATGAGCAGTTCTTC. Its protein is CASSLAGGGSYNEQFF. The chain is built from TRBV5-6 and TRBJ2-1, with D maybe TRBD2 (7 bases). CDR1 SGHDT and CDR2 YYEEEE come from the germline V gene. V shed 0 bases and J shed 4 bases, with 14 bases lying between them. This CDR3 is 16 amino acids long.